This TCR beta chain was captured by sequencing in a study of control samples from healthy donors and cancer patients. Germline-derived CDR1 and CDR2 are MDHEN and SYDVKM. Trimming removed 4 bases from V and 2 bases from J, with 15 bases in between. The CDR3 contains 15 residues. Sequencing used immunoSEQ multiplex PCR; TCRdb keeps in-frame clones, though not all of them. The table shows about 120,000 clones, with just under 90% occurring only once. This receptor was taken from a man aged 25-45 years in good health. The sample comprised blood. The chain joins TRBV28 to TRBJ2-7; D is possibly TRBD1 (6 bases). This CDR3 reads CASSSSGAVPYEQYV. Here the CDR3 DNA reads TGTGCCAGCAGTTCTTCAGGGGCCGTCCCCTACGAGCAGTACGTC.